This T cell receptor beta chain was documented in a study of a mutant IDH1 vaccine in newly diagnosed glioma. Across the study: In some groups vaccination began 4-6 weeks post-radiotherapy; others received it with temozolomide. Study-wide findings and caveats: Across multiple MHC alleles, approximately 93% of patients had vaccine-induced responses.

The CDR3 length is 14 residues. The V end was cut by 0 bases, the J end by 2 bases, with 7 bases between. Germline values: CDR1 MGHRA, CDR2 YSYEKL. Time point meaning: week 5, during vaccination. Every vaccination contained 300 ug of the mutant IDH1 20-mer peptide and was paired with topical imiquimod. New WHO grade 3 or 4 astrocytomas that were IDH1-mutant and ATRX-lost had been found in donors. The method was immunoSEQ multiplex PCR; TCRdb's version includes in-frame clones alone and lacks a portion of them. The sample has under 30,000 clones, roughly 77% seen once. Remarks on this clone: Its antigen is not identified. Other DNA sequences within the sample encode an identical CDR3.

The chain links TRBV4-1 to TRBJ1-2; TRBD1 might be the D (5 bases). Sequenced material: PBMCs, taken from a glioma patient whose treatment included an IDH1 peptide vaccine. The clonotype originates from a man aged 35 to 55 with glioma. DNA of the CDR3: TGCGCCAGCAGCCAAGAAGACAGCAACTATGGCTACACCTTC. Amino acids: CASSQEDSNYGYTF.